A single TCR beta chain is shown here with its context. This clonotype has at least ten counts. Its cognate antigen has yet to be identified. Base qualities are not recorded, but no much larger clone differs from it by a single base. Amplification of TCR beta CDR3 regions was carried out from RNA transcripts. A first-round RT-PCR of the TCR CDR3 used the HTBI primer set with the Qiagen OneStep RT-PCR kit. A second multiplex PCR round built the libraries, followed by size selection and purification. Paired-end sequencing of the libraries was performed with 100 bp reads on an Illumina HiSeq2000. The study's processing was this. Raw data were processed with SOAPnuke, discarding reads with adapters, uncalled bases, mean Phred below 15, or no exact constant-primer or identifier match. High-quality paired reads were merged using COPE v1.2.5, and each unique nucleotide sequence was defined as a clonotype. MiTCR v1.1 was used to align the clonotypes against IMGT TRBV, TRBD and TRBJ reference segments. The analysis was restricted to V-J combinations with a frequency above 0.0001, which together covered over 99% of the repertoires. A TCS score was defined as the ratio of F50 (clonal expansion) to E x V (chaos), with BLOSUM62-based TCRdist applied between CDR3 peptides within each V-J. Welch's t-statistics and random forest reduced roughly 530 V-J features to fewer than 15, which were used in a naive Bayes classifier (R e1071). Using fastp trimming at Q25 and MiXCR clonotype assembly, TCRdb reanalyzed the public sequencing data and kept in-frame beta chains. Every CDR3 protein is listed once, alongside the most common genes and DNA of its rows. The V and J calls were determined by TCRdb, not by the authors. The sample data list around 300,000 distinct CDR3 sequences, and approximately 13% of these were observed just once. The biggest ten clones account for 30% to 35% of the sample.

The CDR3 contains 14 residues, cysteine and phenylalanine counted. CDR3 DNA only is kept here, 42 bases in frame from base 1. The V and J ends are trimmed by 3 bases and 4 bases, leaving 12 bases between them. From the germline V gene (reference sequence), CDR1 is MNHEY and CDR2 is SMNVEV. The record originates from a study of T cells in Graves' hyperthyroidism and ophthalmopathy (dated by TCRdb to about 2019). Turning to the overall study: Peripheral blood samples were taken at the time of initial diagnosis, prior to any treatment. To identify distinguishing TCR V-J signatures, a discovery cohort of 90 to 100 patients was used, comprising 43 with Graves' ophthalmopathy and 57 with stable Graves' hyperthyroidism. Prospective prediction of ophthalmopathy was tested in an independent validation cohort consisting of roughly 20 hyperthyroidism patients and approximately 16 patients who later progressed to ophthalmopathy. The approximately 100 discovery patients were divided at random into training and test sets in a 7:3 ratio. In more than 5 Graves' hyperthyroidism patients, the study also compared T-cell repertoires from thyroid tissue with T-cell repertoires from blood. After sampling, hyperthyroidism patients received methimazole starting at 30 mg daily, and ophthalmopathy patients received high-dose intravenous methylprednisolone. The paper describes TCR Vbeta CDR3 sequencing of 135 peripheral blood samples, made up of roughly 45 ophthalmopathy patients, approximately 73 hyperthyroidism patients and 17 progressor patients. The investigation overall reported the following: Most expanded thyroid clonotypes (frequency above 0.001) were also found in blood, which suggests that blood repertoires may mirror thyroid immune responses. Sample size was not statistically predetermined, and blinding of investigators to group allocation was not performed. In validation, progression to ophthalmopathy was predicted by the model with 65% to 71% sensitivity and around 76% specificity, a median of about 6.4 months before onset. Ophthalmopathy was separated from stable hyperthyroidism by a 13 V-J signature model, with around 90% sensitivity and just over 81% specificity obtained in cross-validation and 80%/75% obtained in testing.

Ophthalmopathy patients had moderately to severely active disease, Clinical Activity Score of at least 3, NOSPECS grade of at least 4, and duration under 3 months. Patients with uncontrolled infections, other autoimmune diseases, pregnancy or lactation were excluded. Diagnoses were based on clinical symptoms, serum thyroxine and TRAb, thyroid ultrasound and orbital computed tomography. PBMCs were separated from roughly 10 ml of fresh peripheral blood using Ficoll-Paque density gradient centrifugation. Total RNA was extracted using Trizol reagent, and RNA quality was assessed on an Agilent 2100 Bioanalyzer.

In this chain, TRBV27 is recombined with TRBJ2-5; too little of a D gene remains to name it. The source material was blood. The sequence derives from a woman between 40 and 55 years old with Graves' ophthalmopathy. In nucleotide form, the sequence is TGTGCCAGCAGTTTGGTTACCGATGTAGAGACCCAGTACTTC. Translated, this is CASSLVTDVETQYF.